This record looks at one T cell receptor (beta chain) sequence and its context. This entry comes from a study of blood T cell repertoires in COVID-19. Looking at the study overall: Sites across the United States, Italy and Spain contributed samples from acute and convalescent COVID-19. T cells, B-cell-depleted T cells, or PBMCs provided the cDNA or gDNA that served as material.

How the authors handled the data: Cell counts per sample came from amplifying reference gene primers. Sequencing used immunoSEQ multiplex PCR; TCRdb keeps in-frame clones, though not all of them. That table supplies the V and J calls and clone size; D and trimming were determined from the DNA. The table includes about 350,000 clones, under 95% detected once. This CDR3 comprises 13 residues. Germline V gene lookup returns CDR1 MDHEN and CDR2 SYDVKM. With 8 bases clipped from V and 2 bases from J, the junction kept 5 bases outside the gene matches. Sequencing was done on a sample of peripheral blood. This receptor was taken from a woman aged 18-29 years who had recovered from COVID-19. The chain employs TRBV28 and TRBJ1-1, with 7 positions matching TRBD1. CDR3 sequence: CASLTGPNTEAFF. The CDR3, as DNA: TGTGCCAGCCTGACAGGGCCTAACACTGAAGCTTTCTTT.